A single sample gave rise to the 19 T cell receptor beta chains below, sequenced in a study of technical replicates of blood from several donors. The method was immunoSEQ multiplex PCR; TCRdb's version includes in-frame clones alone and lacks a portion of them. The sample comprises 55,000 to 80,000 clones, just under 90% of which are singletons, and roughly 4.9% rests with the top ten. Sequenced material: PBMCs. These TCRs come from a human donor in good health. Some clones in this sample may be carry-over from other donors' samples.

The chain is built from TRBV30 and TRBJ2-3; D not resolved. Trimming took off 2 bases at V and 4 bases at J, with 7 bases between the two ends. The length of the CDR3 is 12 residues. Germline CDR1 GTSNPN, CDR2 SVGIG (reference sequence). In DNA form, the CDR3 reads TGTGCCTGGAGTCCCACGGCAGATACGCAGTATTTT. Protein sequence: CAWSPTADTQYF. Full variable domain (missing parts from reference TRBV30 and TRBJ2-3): SQTIHQWPATLVQPVGSPLSLECTVEGTSNPNLYWYRQAAGRGLQLLFYSVGIGQISSEVPQNLSASRPQDRQFILSSKKLLLSDSGFYLCAWSPTADTQYFGPGTRLTVL.

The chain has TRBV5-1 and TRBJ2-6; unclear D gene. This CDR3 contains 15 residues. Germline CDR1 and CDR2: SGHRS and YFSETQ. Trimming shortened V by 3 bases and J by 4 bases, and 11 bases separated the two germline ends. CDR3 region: CASSSSGAGANVLTF. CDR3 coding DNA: TGCGCCAGCAGCTCCTCGGGTGCCGGGGCCAACGTCCTGACTTTC.

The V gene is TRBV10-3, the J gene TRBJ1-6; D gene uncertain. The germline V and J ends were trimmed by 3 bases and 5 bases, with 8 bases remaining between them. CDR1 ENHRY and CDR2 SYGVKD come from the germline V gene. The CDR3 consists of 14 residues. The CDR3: CAISDELDNSPLHF. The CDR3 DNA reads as TGTGCCATCAGTGACGAGCTGGATAATTCACCCCTCCACTTT.

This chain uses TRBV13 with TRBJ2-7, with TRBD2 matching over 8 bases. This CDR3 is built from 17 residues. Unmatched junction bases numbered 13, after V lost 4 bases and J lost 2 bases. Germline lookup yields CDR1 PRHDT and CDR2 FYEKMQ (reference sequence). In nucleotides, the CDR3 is TGTGCCAGCAGCTCGCTTCTCCTAGCGGGTGGGACCTACGAGCAGTACTTC. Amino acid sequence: CASSSLLLAGGTYEQYF.

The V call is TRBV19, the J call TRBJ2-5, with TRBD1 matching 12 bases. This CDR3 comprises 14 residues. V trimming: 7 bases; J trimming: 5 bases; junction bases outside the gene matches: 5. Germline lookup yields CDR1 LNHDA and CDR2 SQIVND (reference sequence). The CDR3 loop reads CASKRDRGRETQYF. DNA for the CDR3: TGTGCCAGTAAACGGGACAGGGGGCGGGAGACCCAGTACTTC.

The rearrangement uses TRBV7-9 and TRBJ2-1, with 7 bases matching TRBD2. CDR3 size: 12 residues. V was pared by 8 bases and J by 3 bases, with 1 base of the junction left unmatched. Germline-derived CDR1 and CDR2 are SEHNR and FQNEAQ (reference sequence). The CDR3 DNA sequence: TGTGCCAGCGGGGGGGACTACAATGAGCAGTTCTTC. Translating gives CASGGDYNEQFF.

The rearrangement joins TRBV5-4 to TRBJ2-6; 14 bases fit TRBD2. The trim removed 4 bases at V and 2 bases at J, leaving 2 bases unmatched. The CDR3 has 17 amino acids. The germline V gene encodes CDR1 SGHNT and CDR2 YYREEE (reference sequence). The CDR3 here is CASSRGLAGAGANVLTF. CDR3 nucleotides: TGTGCCAGCAGCCGGGGACTAGCGGGGGCTGGGGCCAACGTCCTGACTTTC.

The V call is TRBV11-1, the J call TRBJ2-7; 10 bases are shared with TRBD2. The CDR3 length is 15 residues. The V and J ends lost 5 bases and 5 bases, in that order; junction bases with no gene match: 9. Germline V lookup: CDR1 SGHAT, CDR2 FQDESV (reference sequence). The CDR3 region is CASSLRTSGYNEQYF. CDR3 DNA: TGTGCCAGCAGCCTGCGGACTAGCGGATACAACGAGCAGTACTTC.

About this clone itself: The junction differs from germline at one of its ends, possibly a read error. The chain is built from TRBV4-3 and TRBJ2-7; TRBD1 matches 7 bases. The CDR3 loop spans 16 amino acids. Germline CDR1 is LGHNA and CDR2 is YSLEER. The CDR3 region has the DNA TGCGCCAGCAGCCAAGATAGACAGGGTATCTCCCACGAGCAGTACTTC. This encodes CASSQDRQGISHEQYF.

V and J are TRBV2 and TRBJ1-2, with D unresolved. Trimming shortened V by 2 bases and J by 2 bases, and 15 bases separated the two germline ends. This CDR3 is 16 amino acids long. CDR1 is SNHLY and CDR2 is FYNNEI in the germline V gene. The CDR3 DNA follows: TGTGCCAGCAGTGAATTAAGAGGTGACTTAAACTATGGCTACACCTTC. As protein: CASSELRGDLNYGYTF. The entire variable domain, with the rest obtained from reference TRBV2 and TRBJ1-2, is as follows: EPEVTQTPSHQVTQMGQEVILRCVPISNHLYFYWYRQILGQKVEFLVSFYNNEISEKSEIFDDQFSVERPDGSNFTLKIRSTKLEDSAMYFCASSELRGDLNYGYTFGSGTRLTVV.

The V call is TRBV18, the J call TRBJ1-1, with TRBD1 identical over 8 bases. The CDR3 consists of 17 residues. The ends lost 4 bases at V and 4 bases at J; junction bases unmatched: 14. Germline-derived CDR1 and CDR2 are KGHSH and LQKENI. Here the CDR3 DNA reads TGTGCCAGCTCACTCCTGGAGGCAGGGGGCGTCGGCACTGAAGCTTTCTTT. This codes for CASSLLEAGGVGTEAFF.

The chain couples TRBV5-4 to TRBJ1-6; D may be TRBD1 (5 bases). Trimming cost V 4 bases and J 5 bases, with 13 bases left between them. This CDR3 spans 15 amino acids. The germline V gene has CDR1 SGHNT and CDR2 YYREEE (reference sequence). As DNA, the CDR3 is TGTGCCAGCAGCCTTCAGGGATCCGATAATTCACCCCTCCACTTT. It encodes CASSLQGSDNSPLHF.

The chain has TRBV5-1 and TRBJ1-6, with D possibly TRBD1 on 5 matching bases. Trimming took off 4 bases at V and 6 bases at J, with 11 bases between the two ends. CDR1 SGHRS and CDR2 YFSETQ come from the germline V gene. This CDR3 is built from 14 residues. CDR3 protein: CASSGGLSNSPLHF. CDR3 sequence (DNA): TGCGCCAGCAGCGGGGGACTTTCTAATTCACCCCTCCACTTT. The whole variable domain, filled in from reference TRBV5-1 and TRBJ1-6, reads KAGVTQTPRYLIKTRGQQVTLSCSPISGHRSVSWYQQTPGQGLQFLFEYFSETQRNKGNFPGRFSGRQFSNSRSEMNVSTLELGDSALYLCASSGGLSNSPLHFGNGTRLTVT.

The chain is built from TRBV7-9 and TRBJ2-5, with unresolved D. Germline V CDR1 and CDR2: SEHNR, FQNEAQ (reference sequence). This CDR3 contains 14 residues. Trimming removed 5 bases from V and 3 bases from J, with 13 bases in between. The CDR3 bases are TGTGCCAGCAGCCCATGGGCTGTGGAAGAGACCCAGTACTTC. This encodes CASSPWAVEETQYF.

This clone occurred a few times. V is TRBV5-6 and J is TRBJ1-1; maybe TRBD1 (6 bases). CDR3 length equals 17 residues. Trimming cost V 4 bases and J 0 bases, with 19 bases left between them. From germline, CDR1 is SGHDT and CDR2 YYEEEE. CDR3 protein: CASSRRTERTMNTEAFF. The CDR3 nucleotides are TGTGCCAGCAGCCGAAGGACAGAAAGAACAATGAACACTGAAGCTTTCTTT.

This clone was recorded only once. The CDR3 sequence: CASSLGEARLEQYF. CDR3 nucleotides: TGTGCCAGCAGCTTAGGTGAGGCGAGGCTCGAGCAGTACTTC. The genes are TRBV7-9 and TRBJ2-7; D gene unclear. The germline CDR1 and CDR2 sequences are SEHNR and FQNEAQ (reference sequence). The CDR3 runs to 14 residues. Trimming took 1 base from V and 6 from J, leaving 13 bases between them.

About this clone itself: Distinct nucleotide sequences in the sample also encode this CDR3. The CDR3 protein is CASSLTSGGARQETQYF. CDR3 DNA: TGCGCCAGCAGCTTGACTAGCGGGGGGGCGAGGCAAGAGACCCAGTACTTC. V is TRBV5-1 and J is TRBJ2-5; 13 bases are a match to TRBD2. The J segment lost 2 bases and the V segment lost 1 base, leaving 5 bases of the junction unmatched. CDR1 is SGHRS, CDR2 YFSETQ, per germline. The CDR3 length is 17 residues.

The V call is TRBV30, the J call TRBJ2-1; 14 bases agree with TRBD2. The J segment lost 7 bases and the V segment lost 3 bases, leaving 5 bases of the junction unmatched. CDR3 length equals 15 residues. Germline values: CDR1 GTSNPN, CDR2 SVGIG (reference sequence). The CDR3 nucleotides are TGTGCCTGGAGATTTGGGACTAGCGGGAGTAATGAGCAGTTCTTC. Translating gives CAWRFGTSGSNEQFF.

The DNA of the CDR3 is TGCGCCAGCAGCCAACCCGGGACAGGGGGAGCTAACTATGGCTACACCTTC. The encoded protein is CASSQPGTGGANYGYTF. The gene calls are TRBV5-1 and TRBJ1-2; 11 bases match TRBD1. The V and J ends lost 4 bases and 0 bases, in that order; junction bases with no gene match: 8. Looked up from germline, CDR1 is SGHRS and CDR2 is YFSETQ. This CDR3 is 17 amino acids long.